Shown below are 22 T cell receptor beta chains from a single sample sequenced in a study of Ad26.COV2.S vaccination and SARS-CoV-2 variants. The method was immunoSEQ multiplex PCR; TCRdb's version includes in-frame clones alone and lacks a portion of them. Among some 500,000 clones, roughly nine tenths were seen once, and the ten largest hold roughly 2.5%. Treatment of the sample: some 20 received Ad26.COV2.S at low or high dose, single or two shots; roughly 5 received placebo; per-sample allocation not given. Sampling was performed 63 days after the first vaccine or placebo injection. The specimen comprised peripheral blood, sampled in a trial of Ad26.COV2.S vaccine versus placebo. These receptors originate from a person aged 18-65 years who received the Ad26.COV2.S COVID-19 vaccine or a placebo.

Here the CDR3 reads CASSWARDSPLHF. CDR3 coding DNA: TGTGCCAGCAGCTGGGCCAGGGACTCACCCCTCCACTTT. The chain is built from TRBV11-3 and TRBJ1-6; D might be TRBD1 (5 bases). Germline assignment: CDR1 SGHNT and CDR2 YENEEA. Trimming took 4 bases from V and 10 from J, leaving 11 bases between them. The CDR3 runs 13 residues.

The rearrangement joins TRBV19 to TRBJ2-2; D is uncertain. V lost 3 bases and J 6 bases, leaving 14 bases between the germline ends. This CDR3 is 15 amino acids long. CDR1 is LNHDA and CDR2 is SQIVND in the germline V gene (reference sequence). The CDR3 loop is CASSMWGRGPGELFF. The CDR3 DNA follows: TGTGCCAGTAGTATGTGGGGTAGAGGTCCCGGGGAGCTGTTTTTT.

This sequence joins TRBV6-2 or TRBV6-3 and TRBJ2-2; D uncertain. This CDR3 spans 12 amino acids. Trimming removed 0 bases at V and 6 bases at J, with 2 bases between. The V gene's germline CDR1 is MNHEY and CDR2 SVGEGT. CDR3 protein: CASSYSPGELFF. CDR3 nucleotide sequence: TGTGCCAGCAGTTACTCGCCCGGGGAGCTGTTTTTT.

The CDR3 region is CASSGVGGTEAFF. The CDR3 DNA reads as TGTGCCAGCAGCGGAGTAGGGGGAACTGAAGCTTTCTTT. This chain uses TRBV11-2 with TRBJ1-1; tentative D call: TRBD1 (6 bases). V was shortened by 5 bases and J by 5 bases, with 12 bases between the two germline ends. Germline V lookup: CDR1 SGHAT, CDR2 FQNNGV. The CDR3 runs 13 residues.

The rearrangement links TRBV7-9 to TRBJ1-1, with D tentatively TRBD1 (5 bases). Trimming left V 0 bases short and J 10 bases short, with 12 bases between. This CDR3 is built from 13 residues. Germline V gives CDR1 SEHNR, CDR2 FQNEAQ (reference sequence). The CDR3 sequence is CASSLAGGPAAFF. In DNA form, the CDR3 reads TGTGCCAGCAGCTTAGCTGGGGGTCCGGCAGCTTTCTTT.

Note on this clone: A read error may produce the germline difference seen at one junction end. The rearrangement joins TRBV5-6 to TRBJ2-5; a possible D gene is TRBD2 (5 bases). Germline V gene data show CDR1 as SGHDT and CDR2 as YYEEEE. The CDR3 runs to 13 residues. The CDR3 loop reads CASSLGWSEWRHF. CDR3 in DNA: TGTGCCAGCAGCTTGGGGTGGAGTGAGTGGAGGCACTTC.

The J gene is TRBJ1-1, the V gene TRBV6-5, with D possibly TRBD1 on 5 matching bases. Trimming stripped 6 bases from V and 9 bases from J, with 14 bases between. CDR3 length: 12 residues. Germline CDR1 and CDR2: MNHEY and SVGAGI. DNA of the CDR3: TGTGCCAGCAGCTCCGAGGAGGGACAAGCTTTCTTT. Its protein is CASSSEEGQAFF.

V is TRBV7-8 and J is TRBJ1-4; 7 positions agree with TRBD1. Germline lookup yields CDR1 SGHVS and CDR2 FQNEAQ. This CDR3 contains 15 residues. After removal of 5 bases from V and 8 bases from J, the junction contained 11 bases not matched to a gene. The CDR3 loop is CASSPRDSLNEKLFF. The CDR3 DNA is TGTGCCAGCAGCCCCCGGGACAGCTTGAACGAAAAACTGTTTTTT.

The chain couples TRBV10-3 to TRBJ1-6; D is unclear. V shed 0 bases and J shed 7 bases, with 10 bases lying between them. The CDR3 loop spans 15 amino acids. Germline V gene sequence: CDR1 ENHRY, CDR2 SYGVKD. The CDR3 region has the DNA TGTGCCATCAGTGAGTCAGAGGCGGACAATTCACCCCTCCACTTT. As protein: CAISESEADNSPLHF.

The DNA of the CDR3 is TGTGCCAGCTCACCGGCAGGCTCTGGAAACACCATATATTTT. It encodes CASSPAGSGNTIYF. This chain connects TRBV18 to TRBJ1-3; D remains ambiguous. V was clipped by 3 bases and J by 0 bases, with 6 bases between them. CDR1 is KGHSH, CDR2 LQKENI, per germline. The CDR3 extends over 14 amino acids.

The V gene is TRBV3-1 (or the pseudogene TRBV3-2), the J gene TRBJ2-2; D may be TRBD2 (6 bases). Germline V gene data show CDR1 as LGHDT and CDR2 as YNNKEL (reference sequence). The CDR3 sequence is 21 residues long. The V gene lost 4 bases and the J gene lost 1 base, with 28 bases spanning the gap. The CDR3 protein is CASSRLLAWNTSTKNTGELFF. The CDR3 DNA reads as TGTGCCAGCAGCCGACTCCTTGCATGGAATACTAGCACCAAGAACACCGGGGAGCTGTTTTTT.

In DNA, the CDR3 is TGTGCCAGCAGCAAATGGGGCAGGGGCCGCGAAAAACTGTTTTTT. Amino acid sequence: CASSKWGRGREKLFF. The gene calls are TRBV21-1 and TRBJ1-4; the DNA was not used to check the table's D call, TRBD1. TRBV21-1 is an annotated pseudogene. The CDR3 covers 15 residues.

This chain joins TRBV5-5 and TRBJ2-5; unclear D gene. This CDR3 region has 13 residues. Trimming removed 2 bases at V and 2 bases at J, with 7 bases between. CDR1 is SGHKS, CDR2 YYEKEE, per germline (reference sequence). CDR3 nucleotides: TGTGCCAGCAGCTTAGGGATACAAGAGACCCAGTACTTC. Amino acids: CASSLGIQETQYF.

The V call is TRBV5-1, the J call TRBJ2-6, with TRBD1 matching over 8 bases. The germline V gene encodes CDR1 SGHRS and CDR2 YFSETQ. This CDR3 region has 16 residues. The J segment lost 2 bases and the V segment lost 4 bases, leaving 5 bases of the junction unmatched. CDR3 nucleotide sequence: TGCGCCAGCAGCCTCCGGACAGGGACTGGGGCCAACGTCCTGACTTTC. Its protein product is CASSLRTGTGANVLTF.

The CDR3 bases are TGTGCCACCAGTGATCCCACCCCGGGAAAGAAAGAGACCCAGTACTTC. Translating it yields CATSDPTPGKKETQYF. The chain combines TRBV24-1 with TRBJ2-5, with a weak D call TRBD2 (5 bases). Germline CDR1 KGHDR, CDR2 SFDVKD. CDR3 length equals 16 residues. V was clipped by 3 bases and J by 3 bases, with 16 bases between them.

This clone has only a few counts. The CDR3 reads CASSPGGETQYF. DNA for the CDR3: TGTGCCAGCAGCCCCGGGGGGGAGACCCAGTACTTC. J is TRBJ2-5 and V is TRBV6-6; 7 nucleotides line up with TRBD2. The CDR3 loop spans 12 amino acids. V shed 6 bases and J 5 bases; nucleotides not matched to a gene: 3. From germline, CDR1 is MNHNY and CDR2 SVGAGI (reference sequence).

The gene calls are TRBV11-2 and TRBJ2-5, with D unresolved. The CDR3 extends over 13 amino acids. Germline values: CDR1 SGHAT, CDR2 FQNNGV. V lost 4 bases and J 3 bases, leaving 9 bases between the germline ends. The CDR3 DNA is TGTGCCAGCAGCTATCACGAGGAAGAGACCCAGTACTTC. Residues: CASSYHEEETQYF.

Only one count was recorded for this clone. The gene calls are TRBV18 and TRBJ1-2, with 9 bases aligning to TRBD1. Trimming took 2 bases from V and 4 from J; bases not matched to a gene: 11. The germline V gene encodes CDR1 KGHSH and CDR2 LQKENI. This CDR3 region has 17 residues. The CDR3 nucleotides read TGTGCCAGCTCACCAGCATTAGGGACAGGGTCTTCCTATGGCTACACCTTC. Its translation is CASSPALGTGSSYGYTF.

In its sample, this clone was seen once. This chain uses TRBV5-1 with TRBJ2-5, with 10 bases identical to TRBD1. Germline CDR1 SGHRS, CDR2 YFSETQ. V lost 5 bases and J lost 5; bases outside the gene matches: 6. This CDR3 spans 14 amino acids. The CDR3 sequence is CASSRTGGWETQYF. Here the CDR3 DNA reads TGCGCCAGCAGTCGGACAGGGGGATGGGAGACCCAGTACTTC.

This sequence joins TRBV5-6 and TRBJ1-2, with 8 positions matching TRBD1. The V gene end was trimmed by 4 bases and the J gene end by 6 bases; junction bases not matched to a gene: 8. The germline CDR1 and CDR2 sequences are SGHDT and YYEEEE. The CDR3 runs 14 residues. The DNA of the CDR3 is TGTGCCAGCAGCGAAATCGACAGGGGAGATGGCTACACCTTC. Translation gives CASSEIDRGDGYTF.

The chain carries TRBV20-1 and TRBJ1-5, with 7 bases fitting TRBD1. V dropped 3 bases and J dropped 4; count of bases not matched to a gene: 18. Germline-derived CDR1 and CDR2 are DFQATT and SNEGSKA (reference sequence). The CDR3 runs to 18 residues. The CDR3 sequence: CSASHYRGEGKGNQPQHF. The CDR3 DNA reads TGCAGTGCTAGTCACTACAGGGGCGAGGGGAAAGGGAATCAGCCCCAGCATTTT.

The chain combines TRBV19 with TRBJ2-1; 12 bases agree with TRBD2. With 5 bases clipped from V and 4 bases from J, the junction kept 12 bases outside the gene matches. The germline CDR1 and CDR2 sequences are LNHDA and SQIVND (reference sequence). The CDR3 is 18 residues long. CDR3 DNA: TGTGCCAGTAGTCGAGGACTAGCGGGAATACAAGCGTACAATGAGCAGTTCTTC. It is translated as CASSRGLAGIQAYNEQFF.